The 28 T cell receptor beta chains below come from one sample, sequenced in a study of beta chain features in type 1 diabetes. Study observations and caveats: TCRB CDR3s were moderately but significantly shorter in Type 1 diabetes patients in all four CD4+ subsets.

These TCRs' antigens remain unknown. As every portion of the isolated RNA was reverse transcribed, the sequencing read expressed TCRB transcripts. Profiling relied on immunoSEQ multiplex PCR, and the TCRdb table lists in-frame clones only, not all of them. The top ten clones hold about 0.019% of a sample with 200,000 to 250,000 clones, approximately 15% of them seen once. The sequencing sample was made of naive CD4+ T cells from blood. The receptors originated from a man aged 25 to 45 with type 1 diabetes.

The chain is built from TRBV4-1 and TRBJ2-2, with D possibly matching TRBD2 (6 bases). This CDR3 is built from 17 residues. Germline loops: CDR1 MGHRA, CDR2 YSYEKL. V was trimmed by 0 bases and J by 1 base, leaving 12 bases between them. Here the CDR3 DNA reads TGCGCCAGCAGCCAAGATGGGGACTGGAAGAACACCGGGGAGCTGTTTTTT. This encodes CASSQDGDWKNTGELFF.

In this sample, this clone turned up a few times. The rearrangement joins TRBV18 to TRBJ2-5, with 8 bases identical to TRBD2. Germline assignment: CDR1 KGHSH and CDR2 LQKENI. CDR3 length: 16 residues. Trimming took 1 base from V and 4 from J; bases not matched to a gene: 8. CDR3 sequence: CASSPRAGTSGETQYF. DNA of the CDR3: TGTGCCAGCTCACCACGGGCAGGGACTAGTGGAGAGACCCAGTACTTC.

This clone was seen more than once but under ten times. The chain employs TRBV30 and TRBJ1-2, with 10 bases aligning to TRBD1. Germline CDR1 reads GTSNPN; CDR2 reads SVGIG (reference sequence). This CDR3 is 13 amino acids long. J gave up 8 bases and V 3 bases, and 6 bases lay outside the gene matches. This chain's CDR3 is CAWSWGQGYGYTF. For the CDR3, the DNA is TGTGCCTGGAGCTGGGGACAGGGGTACGGCTACACCTTC.

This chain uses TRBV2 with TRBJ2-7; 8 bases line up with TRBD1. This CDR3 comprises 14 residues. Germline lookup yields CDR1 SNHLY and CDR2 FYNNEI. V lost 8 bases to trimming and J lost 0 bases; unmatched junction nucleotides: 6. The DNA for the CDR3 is TGTGCCAGCCTACAGGACAGGGACTCCTACGAGCAGTACTTC. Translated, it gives CASLQDRDSYEQYF. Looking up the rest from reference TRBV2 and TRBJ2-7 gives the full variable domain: EPEVTQTPSHQVTQMGQEVILRCVPISNHLYFYWYRQILGQKVEFLVSFYNNEISEKSEIFDDQFSVERPDGSNFTLKIRSTKLEDSAMYFCASLQDRDSYEQYFGPGTRLTVT.

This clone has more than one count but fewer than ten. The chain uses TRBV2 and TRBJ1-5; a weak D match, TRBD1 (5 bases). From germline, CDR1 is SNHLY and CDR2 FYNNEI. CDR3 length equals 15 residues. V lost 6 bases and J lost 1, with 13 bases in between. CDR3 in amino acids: CASRAQPGSNQPQHF. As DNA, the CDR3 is TGTGCCAGCAGGGCCCAGCCAGGGAGCAATCAGCCCCAGCATTTT.

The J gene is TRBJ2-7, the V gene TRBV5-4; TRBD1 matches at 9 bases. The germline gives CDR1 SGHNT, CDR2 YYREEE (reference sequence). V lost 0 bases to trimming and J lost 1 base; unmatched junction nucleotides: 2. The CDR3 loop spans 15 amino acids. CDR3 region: CASSLVGTGSYEQYF. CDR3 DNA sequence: TGTGCCAGCAGCTTGGTTGGGACAGGGTCCTACGAGCAGTACTTC.

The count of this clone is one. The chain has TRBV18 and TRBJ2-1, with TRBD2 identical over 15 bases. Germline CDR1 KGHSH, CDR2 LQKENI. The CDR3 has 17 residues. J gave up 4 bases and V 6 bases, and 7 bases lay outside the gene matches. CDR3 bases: TGTGCCAGCTCCCCCGGGACTAGCGGGGGGAGATACAATGAGCAGTTCTTC. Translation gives CASSPGTSGGRYNEQFF.

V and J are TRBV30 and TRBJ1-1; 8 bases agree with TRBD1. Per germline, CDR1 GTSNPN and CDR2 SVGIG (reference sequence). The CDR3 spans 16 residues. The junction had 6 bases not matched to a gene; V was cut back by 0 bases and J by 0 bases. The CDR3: CAWSVQGVLMNTEAFF. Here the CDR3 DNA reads TGTGCCTGGAGTGTACAGGGGGTCCTCATGAACACTGAAGCTTTCTTT.

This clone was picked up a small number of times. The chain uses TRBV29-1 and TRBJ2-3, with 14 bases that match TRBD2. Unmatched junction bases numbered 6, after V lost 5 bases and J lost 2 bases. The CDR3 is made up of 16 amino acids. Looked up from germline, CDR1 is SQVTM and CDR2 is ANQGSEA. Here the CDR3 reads CSVSGTSGRSTDTQYF. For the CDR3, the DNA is TGCAGCGTTTCCGGGACTAGCGGGAGATCCACAGATACGCAGTATTTT.

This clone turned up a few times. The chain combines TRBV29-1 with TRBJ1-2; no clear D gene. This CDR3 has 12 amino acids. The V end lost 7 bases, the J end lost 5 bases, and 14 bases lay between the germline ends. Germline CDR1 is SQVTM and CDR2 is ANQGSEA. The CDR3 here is CSAREREYGYTF. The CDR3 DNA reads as TGCAGCGCTCGGGAGCGGGAGTATGGCTACACCTTC.

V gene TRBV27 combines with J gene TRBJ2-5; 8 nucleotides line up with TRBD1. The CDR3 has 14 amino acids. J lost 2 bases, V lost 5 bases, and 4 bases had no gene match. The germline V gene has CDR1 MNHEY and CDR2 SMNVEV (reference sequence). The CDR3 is CASSGRTGQETQYF. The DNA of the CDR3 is TGTGCCAGCAGTGGTCGGACAGGGCAAGAGACCCAGTACTTC.

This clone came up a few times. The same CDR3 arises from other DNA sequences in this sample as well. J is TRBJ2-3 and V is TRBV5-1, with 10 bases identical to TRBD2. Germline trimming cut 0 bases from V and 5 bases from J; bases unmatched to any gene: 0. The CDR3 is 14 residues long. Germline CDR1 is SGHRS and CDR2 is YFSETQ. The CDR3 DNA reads TGCGCCAGCAGCTTGGGACTAGCGGGAGATACGCAGTATTTT. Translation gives CASSLGLAGDTQYF.

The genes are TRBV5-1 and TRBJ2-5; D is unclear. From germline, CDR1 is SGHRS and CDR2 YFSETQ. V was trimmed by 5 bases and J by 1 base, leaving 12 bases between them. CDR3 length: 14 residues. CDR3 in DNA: TGCGCCAGCAGACTTGGTGCTAGCCAAGAGACCCAGTACTTC. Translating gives CASRLGASQETQYF.

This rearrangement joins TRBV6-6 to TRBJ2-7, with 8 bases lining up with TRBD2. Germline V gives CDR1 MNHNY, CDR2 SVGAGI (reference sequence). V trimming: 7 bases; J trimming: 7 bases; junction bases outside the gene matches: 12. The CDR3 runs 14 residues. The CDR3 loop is CASNRAGATREQYF. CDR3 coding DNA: TGTGCCAGCAATCGAGCGGGAGCGACCCGGGAGCAGTACTTC.

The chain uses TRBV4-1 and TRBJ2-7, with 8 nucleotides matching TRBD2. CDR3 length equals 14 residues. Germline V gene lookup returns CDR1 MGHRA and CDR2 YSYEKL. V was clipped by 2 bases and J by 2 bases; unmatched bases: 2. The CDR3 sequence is CASSQPGGTYEQYF. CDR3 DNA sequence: TGCGCCAGCAGCCAACCGGGAGGGACCTACGAGCAGTACTTC.

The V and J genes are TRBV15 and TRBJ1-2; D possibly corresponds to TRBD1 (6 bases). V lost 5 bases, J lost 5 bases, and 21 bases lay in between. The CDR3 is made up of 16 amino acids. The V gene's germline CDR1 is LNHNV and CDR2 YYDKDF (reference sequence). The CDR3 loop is CATSLVGTPTSYGYTF. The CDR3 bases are TGTGCCACCAGCCTCGTTGGGACACCAACCTCTTATGGCTACACCTTC. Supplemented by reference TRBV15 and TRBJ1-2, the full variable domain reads DAMVIQNPRYQVTQFGKPVTLSCSQTLNHNVMYWYQQKSSQAPKLLFHYYDKDFNNEADTPDNFQSRRPNTSFCFLDIRSPGLGDTAMYLCATSLVGTPTSYGYTFGSGTRLTVV.

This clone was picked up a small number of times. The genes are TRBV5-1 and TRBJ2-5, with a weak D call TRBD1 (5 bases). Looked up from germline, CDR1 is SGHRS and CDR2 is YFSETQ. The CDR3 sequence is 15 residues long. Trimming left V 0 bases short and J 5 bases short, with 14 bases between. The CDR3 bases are TGCGCCAGCAGCTTGGTTGGGCAGGGAATGGAGACCCAGTACTTC. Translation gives CASSLVGQGMETQYF. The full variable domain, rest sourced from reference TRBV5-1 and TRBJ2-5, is KAGVTQTPRYLIKTRGQQVTLSCSPISGHRSVSWYQQTPGQGLQFLFEYFSETQRNKGNFPGRFSGRQFSNSRSEMNVSTLELGDSALYLCASSLVGQGMETQYFGPGTRLLVL.

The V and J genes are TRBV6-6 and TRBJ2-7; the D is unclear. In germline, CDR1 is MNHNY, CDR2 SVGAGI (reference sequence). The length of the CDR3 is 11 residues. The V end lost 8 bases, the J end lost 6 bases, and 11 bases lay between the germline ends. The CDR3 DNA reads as TGTGCCAGCTCCCCGGCGGTCGAGCAGTACTTC. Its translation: CASSPAVEQYF.

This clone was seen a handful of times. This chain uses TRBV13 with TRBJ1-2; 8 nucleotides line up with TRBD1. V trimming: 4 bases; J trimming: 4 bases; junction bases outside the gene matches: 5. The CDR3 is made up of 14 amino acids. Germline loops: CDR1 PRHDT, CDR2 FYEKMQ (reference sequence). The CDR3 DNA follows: TGTGCCAGCAGCTCGGACAGGGAAATCTATGGCTACACCTTC. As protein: CASSSDREIYGYTF.

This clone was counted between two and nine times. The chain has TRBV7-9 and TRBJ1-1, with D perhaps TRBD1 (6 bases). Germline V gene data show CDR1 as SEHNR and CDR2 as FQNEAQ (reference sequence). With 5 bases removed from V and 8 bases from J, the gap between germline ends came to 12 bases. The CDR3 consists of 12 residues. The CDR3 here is CASSPKTGEAFF. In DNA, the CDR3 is TGTGCCAGCAGCCCGAAGACAGGAGAAGCTTTCTTT.

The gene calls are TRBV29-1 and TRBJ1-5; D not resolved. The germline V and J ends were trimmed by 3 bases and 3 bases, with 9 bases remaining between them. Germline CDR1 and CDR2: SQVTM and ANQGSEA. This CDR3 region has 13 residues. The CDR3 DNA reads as TGCAGCGTTGAGTCCGGGAACAATCAGCCCCAGCATTTT. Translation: CSVESGNNQPQHF.

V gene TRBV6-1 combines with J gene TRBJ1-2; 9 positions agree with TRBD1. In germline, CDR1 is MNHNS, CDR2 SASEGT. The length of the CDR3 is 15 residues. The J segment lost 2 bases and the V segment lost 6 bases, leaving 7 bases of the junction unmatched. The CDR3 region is CASRTIGTGNYGYTF. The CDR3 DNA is TGTGCCAGCAGGACGATCGGGACAGGGAACTATGGCTACACCTTC.

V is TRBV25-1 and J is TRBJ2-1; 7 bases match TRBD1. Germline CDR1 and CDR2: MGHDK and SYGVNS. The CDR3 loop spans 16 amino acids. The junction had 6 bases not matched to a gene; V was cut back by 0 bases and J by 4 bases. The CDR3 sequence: CASSEYRGGDYNEQFF. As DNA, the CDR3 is TGTGCCAGCAGTGAATACCGAGGGGGCGATTACAATGAGCAGTTCTTC. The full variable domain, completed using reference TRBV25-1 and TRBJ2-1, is EADIYQTPRYLVIGTGKKITLECSQTMGHDKMYWYQQDPGMELHLIHYSYGVNSTEKGDLSSESTVSRIRTEHFPLTLESARPSHTSQYLCASSEYRGGDYNEQFFGPGTRLTVL.

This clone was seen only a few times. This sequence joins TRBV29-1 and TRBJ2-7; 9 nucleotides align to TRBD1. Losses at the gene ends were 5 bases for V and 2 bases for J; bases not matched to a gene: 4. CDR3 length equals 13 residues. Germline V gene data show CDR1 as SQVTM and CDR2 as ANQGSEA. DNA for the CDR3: TGCAGCGTTCGGACAGGGGCAGCCTACGAGCAGTACTTC. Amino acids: CSVRTGAAYEQYF.

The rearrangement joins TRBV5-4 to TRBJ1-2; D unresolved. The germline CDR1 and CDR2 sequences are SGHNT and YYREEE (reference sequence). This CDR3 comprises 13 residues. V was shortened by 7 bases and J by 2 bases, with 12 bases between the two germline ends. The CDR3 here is CASRPGGNYGYTF. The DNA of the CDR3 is TGTGCCAGCCGTCCCGGCGGGAACTATGGCTACACCTTC. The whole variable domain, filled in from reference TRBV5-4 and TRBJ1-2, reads ETGVTQSPTHLIKTRGQQVTLRCSSQSGHNTVSWYQQALGQGPQFIFQYYREEENGRGNFPPRFSGLQFPNYSSELNVNALELDDSALYLCASRPGGNYGYTFGSGTRLTVV.

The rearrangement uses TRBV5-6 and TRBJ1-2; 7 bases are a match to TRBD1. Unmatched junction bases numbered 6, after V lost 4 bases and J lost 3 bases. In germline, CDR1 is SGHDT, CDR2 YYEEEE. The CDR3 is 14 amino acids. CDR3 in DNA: TGTGCCAGCAGCCCGACAGGGCCTGACTATGGCTACACCTTC. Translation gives CASSPTGPDYGYTF. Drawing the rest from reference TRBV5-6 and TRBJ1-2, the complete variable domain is DAGVTQSPTHLIKTRGQQVTLRCSPKSGHDTVSWYQQALGQGPQFIFQYYEEEERQRGNFPDRFSGHQFPNYSSELNVNALLLGDSALYLCASSPTGPDYGYTFGSGTRLTVV.

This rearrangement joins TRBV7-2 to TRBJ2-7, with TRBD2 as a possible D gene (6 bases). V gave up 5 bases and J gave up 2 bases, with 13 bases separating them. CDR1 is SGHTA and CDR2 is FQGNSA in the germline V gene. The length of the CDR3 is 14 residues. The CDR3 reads CASSPQRVTYEQYF. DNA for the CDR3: TGTGCCAGCAGCCCCCAGCGGGTTACCTACGAGCAGTACTTC.

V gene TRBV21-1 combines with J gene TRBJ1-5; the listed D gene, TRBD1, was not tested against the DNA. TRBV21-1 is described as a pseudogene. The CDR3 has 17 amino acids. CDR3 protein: CASSKGGHPDGNQPQHF. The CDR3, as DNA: TGTGCCAGCAGCAAAGGGGGACACCCGGACGGCAATCAGCCCCAGCATTTT.